The rows below give T cell receptor beta chains drawn from one sample of a study of molecular identifiers for immune sequencing clone quantification. From the PCR reads, TCRdb called clonotypes with MiXCR, one entry per CDR3 protein. The table records fewer than 45,000 distinct CDR3 sequences, under 20% of them present only once. Material for sequencing was naive CD8+ T cells from blood, with Jurkat cell RNA spiked in. The receptors derive from a human donor in good health. Some libraries in this study had Jurkat cell RNA spiked in. The CDR3 runs from the conserved cysteine through the conserved F or W. The D gene is left open where the match is weak. Not all rows give a size; the values are once, few, many and, for expanded clones, a class.

TRBD1,TRBV3-1,many,TRBJ1-2,CASSQGFGTDHGYTF,TGTGCCAGCAGCCAAGGCTTTGGGACAGATCATGGCTACACCTTC
TRBD2,TRBV28,medium-sized,TRBJ2-5,CASSLSSGSATQYF,TGTGCCAGCAGTTTGTCTAGCGGGTCGGCGACCCAGTACTTC
TRBD2,TRBV5-6,few,TRBJ2-1,CASSLTSVYNEQFF,TGTGCCAGCAGCTTGACTAGCGTCTACAATGAGCAGTTCTTC
-,TRBV7-8,medium-sized,TRBJ2-3,CASSLVAVPDTQYF,TGTGCCAGCAGCTTAGTGGCAGTTCCAGATACGCAGTATTTT
-,TRBV7-6,many,TRBJ2-7,CASSLGQGSRDEQYF,TGTGCCAGCAGCTTAGGCCAGGGAAGTCGAGACGAGCAGTACTTC
-,TRBV7-9,many,TRBJ1-3,CASSLDPNRPGDTIYF,TGTGCCAGCAGCTTAGACCCTAACAGGCCGGGCGACACCATATATTTT
-,TRBV5-4,-,TRBJ2-3,CASMPGATSGTDTQYF,TGTGCCAGCATGCCCGGGGCCACTTCCGGCACAGATACGCAGTATTTT
TRBD2,TRBV27,-,TRBJ2-3,CASSHGGAGVTDTQYF,TGTGCCAGCAGCCATGGAGGAGCGGGAGTGACAGATACGCAGTATTTT
TRBD2,TRBV11-3,-,TRBJ2-2,CASSPPSGSEHTGELFF,TGTGCCAGCAGCCCCCCCAGCGGGAGCGAACACACCGGGGAGCTGTTTTTT
TRBD1,TRBV4-1,many,TRBJ2-7,CASSQTGGYEQYF,TGCGCCAGCAGCCAGACAGGGGGCTACGAGCAGTACTTC
-,TRBV7-2,many,TRBJ2-1,CASSLSPRADEQFF,TGTGCCAGCAGCTTAAGTCCCCGGGCCGATGAGCAGTTCTTC
TRBD2,TRBV20-1,many,TRBJ2-3,CSARVGSGVSTDTQYF,TGCAGTGCTAGAGTTGGTAGCGGGGTTAGCACAGATACGCAGTATTTT
-,TRBV24-1,-,TRBJ2-3,CATSDGGLIDVTDTQYF,TGTGCCACCAGTGATGGAGGACTTATCGATGTTACAGATACGCAGTATTTT
-,TRBV4-1,many,TRBJ2-1,CASSQDFAGKEQFF,TGCGCCAGCAGCCAAGATTTCGCAGGGAAAGAGCAGTTCTTC
-,TRBV4-1,-,TRBJ2-1,CASSPGTRSYNEQFF,TGCGCCAGCAGCCCAGGGACTCGGTCCTACAATGAGCAGTTCTTC
-,TRBV5-1,many,TRBJ2-7,CASSLEVIPDEQYF,TGCGCCAGCAGCTTGGAAGTCATCCCCGACGAGCAGTACTTC
-,TRBV27,many,TRBJ1-1,CASSAGPGTEAFF,TGTGCCAGCAGTGCAGGGCCGGGGACTGAAGCTTTCTTT
TRBD1,TRBV19,many,TRBJ1-5,CASGQGSGNQPQHF,TGTGCCAGTGGACAGGGATCCGGCAATCAGCCCCAGCATTTT
-,TRBV20-1,few,TRBJ2-1,CSARPHKDPEYGQFF,TGCAGTGCTAGACCCCACAAAGACCCGGAATATGGGCAGTTCTTC
-,TRBV7-9,many,TRBJ2-5,CASSPATGPQETQYF,TGTGCCAGCAGCCCCGCGACAGGACCACAAGAGACCCAGTACTTC
-,TRBV12-3/TRBV12-4,many,TRBJ2-3,CASSPWVGGRTDTQYF,TGTGCCAGCAGTCCCTGGGTGGGGGGCAGGACAGATACGCAGTATTTT
TRBD1,TRBV10-2,many,TRBJ2-1,CASRRTGVNEQFF,TGCGCCAGCAGGCGGACAGGGGTCAATGAGCAGTTCTTC
TRBD2,TRBV10-3,many,TRBJ2-3,CAISEPMTSGAGTDTQYF,TGTGCCATCAGTGAGCCCATGACTAGCGGGGCCGGGACAGATACGCAGTATTTT
TRBD1,TRBV6-5,many,TRBJ2-1,CASSYTARDRQSGEQFF,TGTGCCAGCAGTTATACCGCCCGGGACAGGCAATCGGGTGAGCAGTTCTTC
-,TRBV28,many,TRBJ1-5,CASSSRQASNQPQHF,TGTGCCAGCAGTTCCCGACAGGCGTCCAATCAGCCCCAGCATTTT
-,TRBV5-1,many,TRBJ2-6,CASSLWAGPKSGANVLTF,TGCGCCAGCAGCTTGTGGGCGGGCCCGAAGTCTGGGGCCAACGTCCTGACTTTC
-,TRBV7-2,few,TRBJ1-2,CASSPIEGNHGYTF,TGTGCCAGCAGCCCAATTGAGGGGAACCATGGCTACACCTTC